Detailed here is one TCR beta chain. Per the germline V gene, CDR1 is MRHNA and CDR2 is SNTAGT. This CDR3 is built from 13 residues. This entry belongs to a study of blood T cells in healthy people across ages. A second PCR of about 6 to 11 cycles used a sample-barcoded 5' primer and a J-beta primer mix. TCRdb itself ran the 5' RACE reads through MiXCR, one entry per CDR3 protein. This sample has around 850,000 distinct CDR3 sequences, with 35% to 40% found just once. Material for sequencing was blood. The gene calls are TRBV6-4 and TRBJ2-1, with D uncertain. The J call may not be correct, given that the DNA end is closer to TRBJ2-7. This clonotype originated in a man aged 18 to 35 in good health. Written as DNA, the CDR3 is TGTGCCAGCAGCACAGACCTCTACAATGAGCAGTACTTC. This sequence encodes CASSTDLYNEQYF.